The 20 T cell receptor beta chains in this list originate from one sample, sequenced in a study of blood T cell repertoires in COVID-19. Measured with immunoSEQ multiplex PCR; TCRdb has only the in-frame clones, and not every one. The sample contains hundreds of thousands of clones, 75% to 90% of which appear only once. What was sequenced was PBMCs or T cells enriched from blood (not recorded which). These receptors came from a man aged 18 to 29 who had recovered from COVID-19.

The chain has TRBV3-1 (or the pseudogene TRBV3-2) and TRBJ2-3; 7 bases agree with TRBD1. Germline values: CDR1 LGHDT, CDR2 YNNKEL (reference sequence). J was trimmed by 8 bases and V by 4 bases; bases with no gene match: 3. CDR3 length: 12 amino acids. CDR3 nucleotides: TGTGCCAGCAGCCCCGACAGGGCTACGCAGTATTTT. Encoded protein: CASSPDRATQYF.

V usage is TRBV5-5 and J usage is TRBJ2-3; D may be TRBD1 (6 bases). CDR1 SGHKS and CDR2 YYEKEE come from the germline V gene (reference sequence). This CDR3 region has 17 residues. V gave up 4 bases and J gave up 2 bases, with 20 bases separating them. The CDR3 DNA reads TGTGCCAGCAGCAGTGTGGGGGCCAAGTATCCCACAGATACGCAGTATTTT. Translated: CASSSVGAKYPTDTQYF.

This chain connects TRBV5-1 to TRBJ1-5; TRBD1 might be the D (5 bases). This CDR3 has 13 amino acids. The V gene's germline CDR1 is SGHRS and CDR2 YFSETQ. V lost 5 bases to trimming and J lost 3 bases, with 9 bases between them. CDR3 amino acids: CASRRDPNQPQHF. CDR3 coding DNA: TGCGCCAGCAGGCGGGACCCCAATCAGCCCCAGCATTTT. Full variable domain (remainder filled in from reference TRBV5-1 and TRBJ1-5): KAGVTQTPRYLIKTRGQQVTLSCSPISGHRSVSWYQQTPGQGLQFLFEYFSETQRNKGNFPGRFSGRQFSNSRSEMNVSTLELGDSALYLCASRRDPNQPQHFGDGTRLSIL.

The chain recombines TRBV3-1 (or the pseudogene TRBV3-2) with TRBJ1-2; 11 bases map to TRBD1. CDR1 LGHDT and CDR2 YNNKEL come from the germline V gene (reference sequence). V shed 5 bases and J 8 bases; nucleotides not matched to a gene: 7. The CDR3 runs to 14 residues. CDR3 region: CASSGGQGAGGYTF. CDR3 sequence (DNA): TGTGCCAGCAGCGGAGGACAGGGGGCCGGGGGCTACACCTTC.

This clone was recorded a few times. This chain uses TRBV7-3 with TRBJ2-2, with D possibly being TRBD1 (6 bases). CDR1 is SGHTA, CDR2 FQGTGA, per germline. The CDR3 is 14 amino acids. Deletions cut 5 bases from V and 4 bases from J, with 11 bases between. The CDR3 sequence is CASSQQGITGELFF. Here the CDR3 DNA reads TGTGCCAGCAGCCAACAGGGTATCACCGGGGAGCTGTTTTTT.

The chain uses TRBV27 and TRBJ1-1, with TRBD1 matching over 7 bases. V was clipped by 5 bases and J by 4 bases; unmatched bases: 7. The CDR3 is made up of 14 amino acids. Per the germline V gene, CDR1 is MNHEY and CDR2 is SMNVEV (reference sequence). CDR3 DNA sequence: TGTGCCAGCAGTGCGACAGGGATAGTCACTGAAGCTTTCTTT. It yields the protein CASSATGIVTEAFF.

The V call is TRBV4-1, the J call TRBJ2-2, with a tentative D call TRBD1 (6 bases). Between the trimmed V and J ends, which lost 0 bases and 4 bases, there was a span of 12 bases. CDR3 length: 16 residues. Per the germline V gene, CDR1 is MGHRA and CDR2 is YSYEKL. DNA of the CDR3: TGCGCCAGCAGCCAAGATTCGAGGACAGCCACCGGGGAGCTGTTTTTT. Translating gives CASSQDSRTATGELFF.

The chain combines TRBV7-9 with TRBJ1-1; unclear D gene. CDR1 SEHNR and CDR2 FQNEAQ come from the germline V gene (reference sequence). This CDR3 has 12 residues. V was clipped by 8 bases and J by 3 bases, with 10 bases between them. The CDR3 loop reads CASAFADTEAFF. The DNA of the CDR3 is TGTGCCAGCGCGTTCGCAGACACTGAAGCTTTCTTT.

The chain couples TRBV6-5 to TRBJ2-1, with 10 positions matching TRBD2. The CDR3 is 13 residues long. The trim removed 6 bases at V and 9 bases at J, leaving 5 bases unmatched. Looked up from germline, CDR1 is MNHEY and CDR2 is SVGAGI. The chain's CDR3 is CASRSGRAVEQFF. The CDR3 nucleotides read TGTGCCAGCAGGAGCGGGAGGGCCGTTGAGCAGTTCTTC.

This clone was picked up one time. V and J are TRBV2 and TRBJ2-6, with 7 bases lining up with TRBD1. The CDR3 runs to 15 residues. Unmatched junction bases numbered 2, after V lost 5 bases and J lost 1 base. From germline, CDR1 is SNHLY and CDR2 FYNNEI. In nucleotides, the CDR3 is TGTGCCAGCAGTCAGACAGGGTCTGGGGCCAACGTCCTGACTTTC. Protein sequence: CASSQTGSGANVLTF.

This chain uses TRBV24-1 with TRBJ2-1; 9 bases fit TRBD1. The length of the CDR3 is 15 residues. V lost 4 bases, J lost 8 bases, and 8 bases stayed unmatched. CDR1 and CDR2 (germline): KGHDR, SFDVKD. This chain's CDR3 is CATSESGTGYDEQFF. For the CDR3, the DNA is TGTGCCACCAGTGAGTCCGGGACAGGGTATGATGAGCAGTTCTTC.

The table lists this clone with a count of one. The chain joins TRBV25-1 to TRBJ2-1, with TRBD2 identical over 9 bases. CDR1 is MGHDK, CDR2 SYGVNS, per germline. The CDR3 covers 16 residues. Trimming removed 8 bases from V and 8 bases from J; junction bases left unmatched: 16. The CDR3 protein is CASLPTSGGVGDEQFF. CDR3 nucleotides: TGTGCCAGCCTACCGACTAGCGGAGGGGTGGGAGATGAGCAGTTCTTC.

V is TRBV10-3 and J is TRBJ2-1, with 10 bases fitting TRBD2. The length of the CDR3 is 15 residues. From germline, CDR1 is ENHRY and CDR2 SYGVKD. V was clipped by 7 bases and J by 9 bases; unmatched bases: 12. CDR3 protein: CAITEAGGLGSEQFF. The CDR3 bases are TGTGCCATCACTGAAGCGGGGGGGCTTGGTAGTGAGCAGTTCTTC.

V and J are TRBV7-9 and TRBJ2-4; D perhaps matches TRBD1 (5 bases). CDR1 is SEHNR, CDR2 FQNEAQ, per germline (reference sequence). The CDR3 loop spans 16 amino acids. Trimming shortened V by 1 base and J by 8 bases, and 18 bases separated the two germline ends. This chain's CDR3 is CASSLVLARTRYIQYF. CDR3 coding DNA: TGTGCCAGCAGCTTAGTACTTGCCCGGACACGTTACATTCAGTACTTC.

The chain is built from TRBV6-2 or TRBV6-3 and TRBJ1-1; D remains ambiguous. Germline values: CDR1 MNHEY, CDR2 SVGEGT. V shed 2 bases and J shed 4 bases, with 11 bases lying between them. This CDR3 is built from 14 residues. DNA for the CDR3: TGTGCCAGCAGTTACGGGCGCCGCCCCACTGAAGCTTTCTTT. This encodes CASSYGRRPTEAFF.

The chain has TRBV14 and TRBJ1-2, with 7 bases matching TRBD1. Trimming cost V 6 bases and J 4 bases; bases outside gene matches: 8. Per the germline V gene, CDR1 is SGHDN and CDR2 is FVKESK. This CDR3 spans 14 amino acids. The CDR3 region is CASRETGKTYGYTF. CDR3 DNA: TGTGCCAGCAGGGAGACAGGGAAAACCTATGGCTACACCTTC.

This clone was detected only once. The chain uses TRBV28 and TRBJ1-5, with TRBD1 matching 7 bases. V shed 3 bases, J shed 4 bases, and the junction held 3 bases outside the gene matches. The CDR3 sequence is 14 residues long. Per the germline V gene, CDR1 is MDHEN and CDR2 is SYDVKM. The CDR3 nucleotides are TGTGCCAGCAGTTTTCTCAGGGGGAATCAGCCCCAGCATTTT. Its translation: CASSFLRGNQPQHF.

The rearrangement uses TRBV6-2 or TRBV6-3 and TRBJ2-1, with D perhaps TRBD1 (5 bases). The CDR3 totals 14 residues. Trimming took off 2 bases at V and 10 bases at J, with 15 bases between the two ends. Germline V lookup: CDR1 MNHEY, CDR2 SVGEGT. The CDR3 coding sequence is TGTGCCAGCAGTTACCATCCAGGGATCAGGGAGCAGTTCTTC. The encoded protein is CASSYHPGIREQFF.

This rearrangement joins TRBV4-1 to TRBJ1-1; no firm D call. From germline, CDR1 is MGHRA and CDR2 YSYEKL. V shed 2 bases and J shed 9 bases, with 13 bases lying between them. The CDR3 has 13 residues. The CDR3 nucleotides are TGCGCCAGCAGCCAACGGGTTAGGACTCAAGCTTTCTTT. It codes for CASSQRVRTQAFF.

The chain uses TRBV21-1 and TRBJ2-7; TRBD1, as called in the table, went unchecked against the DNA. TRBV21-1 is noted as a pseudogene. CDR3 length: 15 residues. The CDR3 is CASSKACQETYEQYF. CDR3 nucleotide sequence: TGTGCCAGCAGCAAAGCGTGTCAGGAAACCTACGAGCAGTACTTC.